Listed below are T cell receptor beta chains from one sample, sequenced in a study of T-cell memory formation after mild COVID-19. TCRdb reanalysed the 5' RACE reads using MiXCR and keeps one entry per CDR3 protein. The sample lists 100,000 to 150,000 distinct CDR3 sequences; approximately 6.2% were seen once. What was sequenced was PBMCs or a T cell subset sorted from them (not recorded which). All receptors come from an adult woman who had mild COVID-19 (a few samples of this study predate the infection). Cell type and time point are not known. CDR3s include the opening cysteine and the closing phenylalanine or tryptophan. The order of the fields is CDR3 protein, V gene, J gene.

CDR3: CATSDSSGNQPQHF
V: TRBV24-1
J: TRBJ1-5

CDR3: CASSLGRGRSNEQFF
V: TRBV7-2
J: TRBJ2-1

CDR3: CASTERQAEAFF
V: TRBV12-3/TRBV12-4
J: TRBJ1-1

CDR3: CASSQGDRGRAFF
V: TRBV4-1
J: TRBJ1-1

CDR3: CASSLAGLAGGLRYNEQFF
V: TRBV5-4
J: TRBJ2-1

CDR3: CASRDRTGPSYEQYF
V: TRBV6-6
J: TRBJ2-7

CDR3: CASSFSISDTQYF
V: TRBV11-3
J: TRBJ2-3

CDR3: CASSSGRGHDEQYF
V: TRBV11-3
J: TRBJ2-7

CDR3: CASRPTTGDNTEAFF
V: TRBV5-1
J: TRBJ1-1

CDR3: CASSLSGTLYNEQFF
V: TRBV12-3/TRBV12-4
J: TRBJ2-1

CDR3: CASSYASGGQQYF
V: TRBV6-6
J: TRBJ2-7

CDR3: CASSLGLAKMEQYF
V: TRBV5-1
J: TRBJ2-7

CDR3: CASSPDSAYEQYF
V: TRBV18
J: TRBJ2-7

CDR3: CASSPGHGASSYNEQFF
V: TRBV3-1
J: TRBJ2-1

CDR3: CASKVGETTQYF
V: TRBV6-5
J: TRBJ2-5

CDR3: CASSSRARYQETQYF
V: TRBV7-3
J: TRBJ2-5

CDR3: CASSPGGLGFNKSQPQHF
V: TRBV14
J: TRBJ1-5

CDR3: CSARAGEGEVYSNQPQHF
V: TRBV20-1
J: TRBJ1-5

CDR3: CASRPRTRLNTEAFF
V: TRBV7-9
J: TRBJ1-1

CDR3: CASLTPGQHNSPLHF
V: TRBV21-1
J: TRBJ1-6

CDR3: CSAMGGANTEAFF
V: TRBV29-1
J: TRBJ1-1

CDR3: CASSLVLGGLANNEQFF
V: TRBV5-1
J: TRBJ2-1

CDR3: CASSPDREAFF
V: TRBV7-2
J: TRBJ1-1

CDR3: CASSQTGLAGEETQYF
V: TRBV7-7
J: TRBJ2-5

CDR3: CASSQGGGGYNEQFF
V: TRBV4-2
J: TRBJ2-1

CDR3: CSQGSGKGGNEQFF
V: TRBV20-1
J: TRBJ2-1

CDR3: CATSEASGRDDEQFF
V: TRBV24-1
J: TRBJ2-1

CDR3: CASSLTTNYGYTF
V: TRBV5-1
J: TRBJ1-2

CDR3: CATSASLALDTQYF
V: TRBV24-1
J: TRBJ2-3

CDR3: CSARAGTSGNEQFF
V: TRBV20-1
J: TRBJ2-1

CDR3: CASSLALAGGYEQFF
V: TRBV7-2
J: TRBJ2-1

CDR3: CASSRHGETQYF
V: TRBV19
J: TRBJ2-5

CDR3: CASRGTGSSYEQYF
V: TRBV6-5
J: TRBJ2-7

CDR3: CATSRDRALPSETQYF
V: TRBV15
J: TRBJ2-5

CDR3: CSARGTQGSNTEAFF
V: TRBV20-1
J: TRBJ1-1

CDR3: CASSPSGSLRNEQFF
V: TRBV7-2
J: TRBJ2-1

CDR3: CASSITRLPRNEQYF
V: TRBV19
J: TRBJ2-7

CDR3: CASSSERPGVFVEAFF
V: TRBV7-2
J: TRBJ1-1

CDR3: CASSADRGTYEQYF
V: TRBV7-9
J: TRBJ2-7

CDR3: CSVGMDRGYEQYF
V: TRBV29-1
J: TRBJ2-7

CDR3: CASSYSAGYGYTF
V: TRBV6-5
J: TRBJ1-2

CDR3: CASSPQGGNQPQHF
V: TRBV12-3/TRBV12-4
J: TRBJ1-5

CDR3: CASRSDSQGYEQYF
V: TRBV12-3/TRBV12-4
J: TRBJ2-7

CDR3: CSVETTGNEQYF
V: TRBV29-1
J: TRBJ2-7

CDR3: CASSEAVSNSPLHF
V: TRBV6-1
J: TRBJ1-6

CDR3: CASSDGSAGANVLTF
V: TRBV6-5
J: TRBJ2-6

CDR3: CASSVGTHSNQPQHF
V: TRBV5-1
J: TRBJ1-5

CDR3: CASSPRTSGGSGADTQYF
V: TRBV5-1
J: TRBJ2-3

CDR3: CAISEGRLNTEAFF
V: TRBV10-3
J: TRBJ1-1

CDR3: CASSFMRGQDTGELFF
V: TRBV5-6
J: TRBJ2-2

CDR3: CASSLQGGNIQYF
V: TRBV18
J: TRBJ2-4

CDR3: CSATGAKNIQYF
V: TRBV20-1
J: TRBJ2-4